The sequence of this T cell receptor beta chain was determined in a study of T-cell memory formation after mild COVID-19. TCRdb passed the 5' RACE reads through MiXCR, listing each CDR3 protein once. Among hundreds of thousands of distinct CDR3 sequences listed, 15% were seen once. This clonotype was picked up a small number of times. The germline V gene encodes CDR1 MGHDK and CDR2 SYGVNS. V lost 4 bases and J 1 base, leaving 13 bases between the germline ends. This CDR3 has 15 amino acids. Input material: PBMCs or a T cell subset sorted from them (not recorded which). The J gene is TRBJ1-1, the V gene TRBV25-1; D is unclear. The source of this sequence is an adult woman who had mild COVID-19 (a few samples of this study predate the infection). Cell type and time point are not known. The CDR3 DNA reads as TGTGCCAGCAGTGTCCTAGCGACACCGAACACTGAAGCTTTCTTT. Its translation is CASSVLATPNTEAFF. Supplemented by reference TRBV25-1 and TRBJ1-1, the full variable domain reads EADIYQTPRYLVIGTGKKITLECSQTMGHDKMYWYQQDPGMELHLIHYSYGVNSTEKGDLSSESTVSRIRTEHFPLTLESARPSHTSQYLCASSVLATPNTEAFFGQGTRLTVV.